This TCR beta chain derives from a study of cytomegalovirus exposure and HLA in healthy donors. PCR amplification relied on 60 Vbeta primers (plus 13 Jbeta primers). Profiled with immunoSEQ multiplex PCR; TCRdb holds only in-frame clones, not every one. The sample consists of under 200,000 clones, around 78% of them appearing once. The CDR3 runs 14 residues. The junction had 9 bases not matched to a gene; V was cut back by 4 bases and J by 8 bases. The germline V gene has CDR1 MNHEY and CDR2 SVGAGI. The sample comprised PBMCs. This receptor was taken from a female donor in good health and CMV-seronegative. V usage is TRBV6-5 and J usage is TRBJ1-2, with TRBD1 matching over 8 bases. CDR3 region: CASSLSRTGIGYTF. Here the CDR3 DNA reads TGTGCCAGCAGTTTATCCCGGACAGGGATCGGCTACACCTTC.